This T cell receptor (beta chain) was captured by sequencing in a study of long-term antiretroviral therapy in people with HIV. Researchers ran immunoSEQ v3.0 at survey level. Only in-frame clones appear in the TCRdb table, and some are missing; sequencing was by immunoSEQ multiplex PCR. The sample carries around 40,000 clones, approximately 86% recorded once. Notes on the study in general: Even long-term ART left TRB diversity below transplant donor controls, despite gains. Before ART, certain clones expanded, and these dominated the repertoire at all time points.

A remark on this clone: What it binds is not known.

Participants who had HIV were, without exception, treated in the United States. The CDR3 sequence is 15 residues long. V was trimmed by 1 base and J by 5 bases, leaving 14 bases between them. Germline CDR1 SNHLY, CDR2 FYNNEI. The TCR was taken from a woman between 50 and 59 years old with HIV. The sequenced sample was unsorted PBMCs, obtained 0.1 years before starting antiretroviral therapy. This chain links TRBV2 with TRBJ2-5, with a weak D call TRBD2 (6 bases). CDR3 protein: CASSEERRGWETQYF. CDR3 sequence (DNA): TGTGCCAGCAGTGAAGAAAGGCGGGGCTGGGAGACCCAGTACTTC.